The 14 T cell receptor beta chains below were found in one sample sequenced in a study of cytomegalovirus exposure and HLA in healthy donors. PCR primers comprised 60 Vbeta and 13 Jbeta primers. The table came from immunoSEQ multiplex PCR; TCRdb's copy has only in-frame clones and leaves some out. The sample has some 110,000 clones, 74% seen once; the top ten hold roughly 12%. Specimen: PBMCs. Source of these receptors: a woman in her forties or fifties in good health and CMV-seropositive.

This chain connects TRBV9 to TRBJ1-5; D gene uncertain. The CDR3 contains 14 residues. CDR1 SGDLS and CDR2 YYNGEE come from the germline V gene. Trimming cost V 0 bases and J 1 base, with 5 bases left between them. CDR3 protein: CASSVDGSNQPQHF. CDR3 coding DNA: TGTGCCAGCAGCGTAGACGGGAGCAATCAGCCCCAGCATTTT. The full variable domain, its missing parts supplied by reference TRBV9 and TRBJ1-5, is DSGVTQTPKHLITATGQRVTLRCSPRSGDLSVYWYQQSLDQGLQFLIQYYNGEERAKGNILERFSAQQFPDLHSELNLSSLELGDSALYFCASSVDGSNQPQHFGDGTRLSIL.

This chain connects TRBV6-1 to TRBJ1-2; no firm D call. Trimming stripped 3 bases from V and 4 bases from J, with 9 bases between. The CDR3 is 13 amino acids. CDR1 is MNHNS and CDR2 is SASEGT in the germline V gene. This CDR3 is CASSDPEPYGYTF. CDR3 bases: TGTGCCAGCAGTGATCCGGAGCCCTATGGCTACACCTTC.

The genes are TRBV10-1 and TRBJ2-6, with TRBD1 identical over 7 bases. The germline V gene encodes CDR1 WNHNN and CDR2 SYGVQD (reference sequence). This CDR3 is built from 16 residues. The ends lost 3 bases at V and 3 bases at J; junction bases unmatched: 5. The CDR3 here is CASSESQGVGANVLTF. The CDR3 DNA follows: TGCGCCAGCAGTGAATCGCAGGGGGTTGGGGCCAACGTCCTGACTTTC.

This clone has a handful of counts. J is TRBJ1-2 and V is TRBV29-1; D not certain. The ends were cut back, 4 bases at V and 0 bases at J, with 9 bases in the middle. Germline CDR1 is SQVTM and CDR2 is ANQGSEA. The CDR3 contains 13 residues. CDR3: CSVAWGANYGYTF. The DNA for the CDR3 is TGCAGCGTTGCTTGGGGAGCTAACTATGGCTACACCTTC.

This clone was detected only a few times. The chain employs TRBV5-5 and TRBJ1-1; D remains unclear. V was cut by 4 bases and J by 5 bases, with 15 bases left in between. Germline lookup yields CDR1 SGHKS and CDR2 YYEKEE (reference sequence). The CDR3 covers 14 residues. CDR3 residues: CASSPGDWVTEAFF. The CDR3, as DNA: TGTGCCAGCAGCCCGGGTGATTGGGTTACTGAAGCTTTCTTT.

V is TRBV7-3 and J is TRBJ1-3; D call uncertain. Germline V gene lookup returns CDR1 SGHTA and CDR2 FQGTGA. V was clipped by 1 base and J by 1 base, with 8 bases between them. The CDR3 sequence is 15 residues long. The CDR3 nucleotides are TGTGCCAGCAGCTTAAGCCGGGATTCTGGAAACACCATATATTTT. Amino acid sequence: CASSLSRDSGNTIYF.

The chain uses TRBV19 and TRBJ2-5; TRBD2 agrees at 10 bases. The V gene's germline CDR1 is LNHDA and CDR2 SQIVND (reference sequence). This CDR3 is built from 15 residues. J was trimmed by 4 bases and V by 1 base; bases with no gene match: 3. This CDR3 is CASSIVASGGETQYF. The CDR3 region has the DNA TGTGCCAGTAGTATAGTGGCTAGCGGGGGAGAGACCCAGTACTTC.

V gene TRBV9 combines with J gene TRBJ2-1, with D perhaps TRBD1 (5 bases). The CDR3 extends over 16 amino acids. V lost 0 bases, J lost 0 bases, and 10 bases lay in between. Germline V gene lookup returns CDR1 SGDLS and CDR2 YYNGEE. CDR3 in DNA: TGTGCCAGCAGCGTAGGGCAAGGGGTCTCCTACAATGAGCAGTTCTTC. It codes for CASSVGQGVSYNEQFF.

This chain connects TRBV6-1 to TRBJ2-1; 12 positions match TRBD2. Germline V gives CDR1 MNHNS, CDR2 SASEGT. Trimming cost V 2 bases and J 7 bases; bases outside gene matches: 6. CDR3 size: 16 residues. The CDR3 loop reads CASSERPSGGANEQFF. DNA for the CDR3: TGTGCCAGCAGTGAAAGACCTAGCGGGGGGGCAAATGAGCAGTTCTTC.

V gene TRBV4-2 combines with J gene TRBJ2-7; 10 bases match TRBD2. CDR3 length equals 16 residues. The V segment lost 1 base and the J segment 3 bases; nucleotides outside the gene matches: 6. Germline lookup yields CDR1 LGHNA and CDR2 YNFKEQ. This CDR3 is CASSQGPSGSIYEQYF. The CDR3 DNA sequence: TGTGCCAGCAGCCAAGGCCCTAGCGGGAGTATCTACGAGCAGTACTTC.

A word on this clone: The junction departs from germline at one end; a sequencing error may be responsible. The chain employs TRBV5-4 and TRBJ2-2; 13 nucleotides line up with TRBD2. CDR3 length: 16 amino acids. Germline V CDR1 and CDR2: SGHNT, YYREEE (reference sequence). The CDR3 is CASSLGLAGIPGELFF. CDR3 nucleotides: TGTGCCAGCAGTTTGGGACTAGCGGGAATACCCGGGGAGCTGTTTTTT.

The chain carries TRBV5-6 and TRBJ1-2; weak D call: TRBD1 (5 bases). CDR1 SGHDT and CDR2 YYEEEE come from the germline V gene. Trimming removed 4 bases at V and 0 bases at J, with 19 bases between. The CDR3 is made up of 17 amino acids. The CDR3 DNA reads as TGTGCCAGCAGCCGAATAGGGGAAACAGATTCTAACTATGGCTACACCTTC. Its translation: CASSRIGETDSNYGYTF.

This clone has just one count. The chain is built from TRBV27 and TRBJ2-7; a possible D gene is TRBD2 (6 bases). Germline CDR1 reads MNHEY; CDR2 reads SMNVEV (reference sequence). V was pared by 9 bases and J by 1 base, with 19 bases between. The CDR3 is 15 amino acids. CDR3 DNA: TGTGCCAGAGACCCCTTTAGGAGGGCGTCCTACGAGCAGTACTTC. Its protein is CARDPFRRASYEQYF.

The chain is built from TRBV18 and TRBJ2-7; D unclear. Trimming shortened V by 3 bases and J by 5 bases, and 8 bases separated the two germline ends. This CDR3 comprises 12 residues. Germline V CDR1 and CDR2: KGHSH, LQKENI. CDR3: CASSPVPDEQYF. The DNA for the CDR3 is TGTGCCAGCTCACCGGTCCCGGACGAGCAGTACTTC.